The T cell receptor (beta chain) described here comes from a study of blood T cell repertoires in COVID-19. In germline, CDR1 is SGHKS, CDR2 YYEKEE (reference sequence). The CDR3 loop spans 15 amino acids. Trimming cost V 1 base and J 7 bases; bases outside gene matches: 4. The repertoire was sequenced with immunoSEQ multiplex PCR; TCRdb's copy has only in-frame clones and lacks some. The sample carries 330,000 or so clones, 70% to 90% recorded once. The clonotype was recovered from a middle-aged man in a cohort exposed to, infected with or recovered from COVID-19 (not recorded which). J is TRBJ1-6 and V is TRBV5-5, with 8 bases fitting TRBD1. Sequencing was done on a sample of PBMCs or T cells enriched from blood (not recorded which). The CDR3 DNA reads TGTGCCAGCAGCTTGAGGGACAGGACGAATTCACCCCTCCACTTT. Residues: CASSLRDRTNSPLHF. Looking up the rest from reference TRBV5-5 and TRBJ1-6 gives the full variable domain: DAGVTQSPTHLIKTRGQQVTLRCSPISGHKSVSWYQQVLGQGPQFIFQYYEKEERGRGNFPDRFSARQFPNYSSELNVNALLLGDSALYLCASSLRDRTNSPLHFGNGTRLTVT.